A selection of T cell receptor beta chains follows, all from one sample in a study of shared clonotypes between healthy human individuals. Produced via immunoSEQ multiplex PCR; TCRdb's table is partial and in-frame only. The repertoire includes around 2.3 million clones, roughly 95% of them detected once, and around 0.13% sits in the top ten. Sequencing was performed on naive CD4+ T cells sorted from blood. The receptor set was obtained from a man younger than 35 in good health. Each CDR3 is given with its conserved first and last residue. A D gene is named only where the DNA matches it firmly. Not all rows give a size; the values are once, few, many and, for expanded clones, a class.

>TRBJ1-6|-|TRBD1|TRBV6-6
TGTGCCAGCACCGGACAGGTTTCAAATAATTCACCCCTCCACTTT
CASTGQVSNNSPLHF
>TRBJ2-1|-|TRBD2|TRBV10-3
TGTGCCATCAGAGCCTTGACTAGCGGGGAGGGAAGCTCCTACAATGAGCAGTTCTTC
CAIRALTSGEGSSYNEQFF
>TRBJ2-1|-|-|TRBV7-2
TGTGCCAGCAGCTTCTCCCACTACAATGAGCAGTTCTTC
CASSFSHYNEQFF
>TRBJ1-1|-|TRBD1|TRBV6-1
TGTGCCAGCTGGGACAGGCGGAACACTGAAGCTTTCTTT
CASWDRRNTEAFF
>TRBJ1-2|-|-|TRBV10-1
TGCGCCAGCAGTGAGTCGAACAGATTTAACTATGGCTACACCTTC
CASSESNRFNYGYTF
>TRBJ2-1|once|TRBD2|TRBV30
TGTGCCTGGAGGGGCCAGCGGGGGGGCAAGAATGAGCAGTTCTTC
CAWRGQRGGKNEQFF
>TRBJ2-3|-|TRBD1|TRBV25-1
TGTGCCAGCAGTCCCCGGACAGGGGGAATTATAGATACGCAGTATTTT
CASSPRTGGIIDTQYF
>TRBJ1-6|-|-|TRBV5-4
TGTGCCAGCAGCCCCGCAGGGCTTAATTCACCCCTCCACTTT
CASSPAGLNSPLHF
>TRBJ2-2|-|-|TRBV5-1
TGCGCCAGCAGCCCCGGGACACTAAACACCGGGGAGCTGTTTTTT
CASSPGTLNTGELFF
>TRBJ1-5|-|-|TRBV19
TGTGCCAGTACCTTCGGTAGCGCTATGGGCAATCAGCCCCAGCATTTT
CASTFGSAMGNQPQHF
>TRBJ2-1|-|TRBD2|TRBV5-8
TGTGCCAGCAGCTCAGGGACTAGCGGGCCCTACAATGAGCAGTTCTTC
CASSSGTSGPYNEQFF
>TRBJ1-1|-|-|TRBV28
TGTGCCAGCAGTTTACCCGACAATCTGGGAGCCACTGAAGCTTTCTTT
CASSLPDNLGATEAFF
>TRBJ1-2|-|-|TRBV29-1
TGCAGCGTTGAACAGTTTGAGGGGCGTAAAAACTATGGCTACACCTTC
CSVEQFEGRKNYGYTF
>TRBJ2-7|-|TRBD1|TRBV27
TGTGCCAGCAGTTTAACGACAGGGGTTTTTACCTACGAGCAGTACTTC
CASSLTTGVFTYEQYF
>TRBJ2-3|-|-|TRBV5-4
TGTGCCAGCAGCTTGCCAGCGGCAGATACGCAGTATTTT
CASSLPAADTQYF
>TRBJ1-1|-|-|TRBV18
TGTGCCAGCTCACCACTCGCGACCACTGAAGCTTTCTTT
CASSPLATTEAFF
>TRBJ2-7|-|-|TRBV6-5
TGTGCCAGCATGAGGACATTTGGGGGCCGGTACGAGCAGTACTTC
CASMRTFGGRYEQYF
>TRBJ2-7|-|TRBD1|TRBV25-1
TGTGCCAGCAGTCGTGGACAGGGTTCCTACGAGCAGTACTTC
CASSRGQGSYEQYF
>TRBJ2-1|-|-|TRBV5-1
TGCGCCAGCAGCTCCGGCGGAAACTCCTACAATGAGCAGTTCTTC
CASSSGGNSYNEQFF
>TRBJ2-6|once|-|TRBV9
TGTGCCAGCAGCCCTCGGGCAGGGTGGTTCTCTGGGGCCAACGTCCTGACTTTC
CASSPRAGWFSGANVLTF
>TRBJ2-3|-|-|TRBV5-1
TGCGCCAGCAGCGAAAGACAGTTCACAGATACGCAGTATTTT
CASSERQFTDTQYF
>TRBJ2-3|-|TRBD2|TRBV4-1
TGCGCCAGCAGCCAAGACGCTAGCGGGAGTGCAGATACGCAGTATTTT
CASSQDASGSADTQYF
>TRBJ2-7|-|-|TRBV25-1
TGTGCCAGCAGTGATCCGGCGAGCTCCTACGAGCAGTACTTC
CASSDPASSYEQYF
>TRBJ2-2|-|TRBD1|TRBV18
TGTGCCAGCTCACCACCGAGTGGACAGGGGGCAAAGCGGGAGCTGTTTTTT
CASSPPSGQGAKRELFF
>TRBJ1-3|-|-|TRBV6-6
TGTGCCAGCACCCGGGCTGGAAACACCATATATTTT
CASTRAGNTIYF
>TRBJ2-7|once|TRBD1|TRBV30
TGTGCCTGGAGTCCGACAGGGGCTACCTCCTACGAGCAGTACTTC
CAWSPTGATSYEQYF
>TRBJ1-3|once|-|TRBV10-3
TGTGCCGCGGCGGGGGGAGCTCATAACTCTGGAAACACCATATATTTT
CAAAGGAHNSGNTIYF
>TRBJ2-2|once|TRBD1|TRBV7-6
TGTGCCAGCAGCTCGGGACAGGGAGGGACCGGGGAGCTGTTTTTT
CASSSGQGGTGELFF
>TRBJ2-3|-|-|TRBV11-3
TGTGCCAGCAGCTTTACGGGGGCAGATACGCAGTATTTT
CASSFTGADTQYF
>TRBJ2-4|-|-|TRBV6-1
TGTGCCAGCAGTGAAGTGGTCTTGGGGGTGGCCAAAAACATTCAGTACTTC
CASSEVVLGVAKNIQYF
>TRBJ2-3|-|TRBD2|TRBV19
TGTGCCAGTAGTATGGGCGGGGGGACCACAGATACGCAGTATTTT
CASSMGGGTTDTQYF
>TRBJ2-3|once|-|TRBV5-1
TGCGCCAGCAGCTTTGGGGTCACAGATACGCAGTATTTT
CASSFGVTDTQYF
>TRBJ2-3|-|-|TRBV5-1
TGCGCCAGCAGATCCTCCGGGACAAGGAGTCGCGATACGCAGTATTTT
CASRSSGTRSRDTQYF
>TRBJ2-7|-|-|TRBV5-4
TGTGCCAGCAGCCCGCCTCCCCTGGAAGCCTACGAGCAGTACTTC
CASSPPPLEAYEQYF
>TRBJ1-1|-|TRBD1|TRBV18
TGTGCCAGCTCACCGCTCGGACAGGGTGGTACAATGAACACTGAAGCTTTCTTT
CASSPLGQGGTMNTEAFF
>TRBJ1-6|-|-|TRBV6-5
TGTGCCAGCAGTGCCAGGGAAACCTATAATTCACCCCTCCACTTT
CASSARETYNSPLHF
>TRBJ2-7|-|-|TRBV11-2
TGTGCCAGCAGCGCCACAAATTCCGGGCTTTGGCAGTACTTC
CASSATNSGLWQYF
>TRBJ2-1|-|TRBD2|TRBV7-3
TGTGCCAGCAGCTTAGCGGGGGGGCCCTACAATGAGCAGTTCTTC
CASSLAGGPYNEQFF
>TRBJ1-2|-|-|TRBV5-4
TGTGCCGTTACCGGGGGGCCTAACTATGGCTACACCTTC
CAVTGGPNYGYTF
>TRBJ2-1|-|TRBD2|TRBV5-4
TGTGCCAGCAGCTGGGGACTAGCGGGACCCCCCGATGAGCAGTTCTTC
CASSWGLAGPPDEQFF